A selection of T cell receptor beta chains follows, all from one sample in a study of human T cells and chemical hapten exposure. TCRdb itself ran the RACE reads through MiXCR, one entry per CDR3 protein. The sample contains roughly 150,000 distinct CDR3 sequences, roughly a quarter of which appear only once. This specimen consisted of whole blood, obtained in connection with sensitization to the hapten diphenylcyclopropenone (DPC). Receptors were obtained from a woman younger than 30 with alopecia areata. Some clones in this sample may be carry-over from other donors' samples. Each CDR3 is given with its conserved first and last residue. Each record gives: clone size, D gene, J gene, V gene, CDR3 DNA, CDR3 protein. D genes are given only for firm matches. Where a row states a size, it is once, few, many or the class of an expanded clone; other rows omit it.

-	-	TRBJ2-7	TRBV14	TGTGCCAGCAGCCAATTTAACCCCTACGAGCAGTACTTC	CASSQFNPYEQYF
-	-	TRBJ1-6	TRBV5-6	TGTGCCAGCAGCTTGGGTGGAGGGGGGACTTCACCCCTCCACTTT	CASSLGGGGTSPLHF
-	-	TRBJ2-7	TRBV20-1	TGCAGTGCTAGGGAGGTTGGGGGCGAGCAGTACTTC	CSAREVGGEQYF
-	-	TRBJ2-3	TRBV10-3	TGTGCCATCGGCCAGAACACAGATACGCAGTATTTT	CAIGQNTDTQYF
-	-	TRBJ2-5	TRBV29-1	TGCAGCGTTGAAGTCGGGTTCCAAGAGACCCAGTACTTC	CSVEVGFQETQYF
-	-	TRBJ1-4	TRBV5-1	TGCGCCAGCAGCTTGGAGTACCAGGGAGAGGAAAAACTGTTTTTT	CASSLEYQGEEKLFF
-	TRBD1	TRBJ2-1	TRBV4-3	TGCGCCAGCAGCCAAGTGGACAGGGGAAGGAATGAGCAGTTCTTC	CASSQVDRGRNEQFF
-	-	TRBJ2-2	TRBV19	TGTGCCAGTAGTATCAAGGGTGTCGGGGAGCTGTTTTTT	CASSIKGVGELFF
many	-	TRBJ2-1	TRBV4-3	TGCGCCAGCAGCCAAGACACCTCCTCCTACAATGAGCAGTTCTTC	CASSQDTSSYNEQFF
few	TRBD1	TRBJ1-2	TRBV4-3	TGCGCCAGCAGCCATGCCGGGACAGGCGGCTACACCTTC	CASSHAGTGGYTF
-	-	TRBJ1-1	TRBV18	TGTGCCAGCTCACCAAGCAGGGCGGGCACTGAAGCTTTCTTT	CASSPSRAGTEAFF
-	-	TRBJ2-7	TRBV4-3	TGCGCCAGCAGCCAAGTACAGGGCTTGGACGAGCAGTACTTC	CASSQVQGLDEQYF
-	-	TRBJ1-1	TRBV6-5	TGTGCCAGCAGTTATGGGGTGGCGGAAGCTTTCTTT	CASSYGVAEAFF
-	-	TRBJ1-1	TRBV6-5	TGTGCCAGCAGCCACCTTCCTATGAACACTGAAGCTTTCTTT	CASSHLPMNTEAFF
-	-	TRBJ2-1	TRBV6-2/TRBV6-3	TGTGCCAGCAGCCAGAGTTTCTTAACCGGCGATGAGCAGTTCTTC	CASSQSFLTGDEQFF
few	-	TRBJ1-4	TRBV4-3	TGCGCCAGCAGCCAAGCACACAGCTCAACTAATGAAAAACTGTTTTTT	CASSQAHSSTNEKLFF
-	TRBD2	TRBJ2-3	TRBV4-1	TGCGCCAGCAGCCAGGGGAGACTAGCGGGGACCGACACAGATACGCAGTATTTT	CASSQGRLAGTDTDTQYF
few	TRBD1	TRBJ2-7	TRBV12-3/TRBV12-4	TGTGCCAGCAGTTTAGGGACAGGGAACTACGAGCAGTACTTC	CASSLGTGNYEQYF
-	-	TRBJ2-1	TRBV29-1	TGCAGCGTTGCGGGGATTACCGGGGCCTATGAGCAGTTCTTC	CSVAGITGAYEQFF
few	TRBD2	TRBJ2-1	TRBV29-1	TGCAGCGTCAAGGGGACTAGCGGGAGTCGGAGCTACAATGAGCAGTTCTTC	CSVKGTSGSRSYNEQFF
-	-	TRBJ2-1	TRBV9	TGTGCCAGCAGCGTAGGTTCCTACAATGAGCAGTTCTTC	CASSVGSYNEQFF
-	TRBD2	TRBJ2-5	TRBV10-2	TGCGCCAGCACGGCGGCGGGGGGAGAGACCCAGTACTTC	CASTAAGGETQYF
once	TRBD2	TRBJ2-1	TRBV10-3	TGTGCCATCAGTGGGTGGCTAGCGGGAGGTCCTAAGGGGTACAATGAGCAGTTCTTC	CAISGWLAGGPKGYNEQFF
few	-	TRBJ2-1	TRBV13	TGTGCCAGCAGCTTAAGGTTGGGGGATGAGCAGTTCTTC	CASSLRLGDEQFF
many	TRBD2	TRBJ2-1	TRBV24-1	TGTGCCACCAGTGAAGCGGGAGGGAACTCCTACAATGAGCAGTTCTTC	CATSEAGGNSYNEQFF
few	TRBD1	TRBJ2-1	TRBV29-1	TGCAGCGTTGAGGTTCCGGACAGGGGTCTGAATGAGCAGTTCTTC	CSVEVPDRGLNEQFF
-	TRBD2	TRBJ2-3	TRBV6-2/TRBV6-3	TGTGCCAGCAGTCTCCGGACTAGCGGGCTCACGGCGGGCACAGATACGCAGTATTTT	CASSLRTSGLTAGTDTQYF
few	TRBD2	TRBJ2-7	TRBV27	TGTGCCAGCGGGGTATCGGGAGGGCCCTCGGGAGAGCAGTACTTC	CASGVSGGPSGEQYF
-	-	TRBJ1-1	TRBV7-9	TGTGCCAGCAGCCGACTTCAGGGTCACTCCGCTTTCTTT	CASSRLQGHSAFF
-	-	TRBJ1-3	TRBV20-1	TGCAGTGCCCGGGGTGTGGGCCTCTCTGGAAACACCATATATTTT	CSARGVGLSGNTIYF
many	TRBD2	TRBJ2-3	TRBV20-1	TGCAGTGCTTCGTTCACTCCGGGACTATCTTCCCCAAGAGATACGCAGTATTTT	CSASFTPGLSSPRDTQYF
few	TRBD2	TRBJ2-7	TRBV12-3/TRBV12-4	TGTGCCAGCAAACTAGCGGGAGCCGCCTACGAGCAGTACTTC	CASKLAGAAYEQYF
few	TRBD1	TRBJ2-7	TRBV29-1	TGCAGCGTTCCGGGACAGGGGAGGTGGGAGCAGTACTTC	CSVPGQGRWEQYF
few	-	TRBJ1-5	TRBV20-1	TGCAGTGCTCAACGGGAGCCTTATAGCAATCAGCCCCAGCATTTT	CSAQREPYSNQPQHF
-	-	TRBJ2-1	TRBV20-1	TGCAGTGGAACGGACAGTACCTACAATGAGCAGTTCTTC	CSGTDSTYNEQFF
-	-	TRBJ1-4	TRBV20-1	TGCAGTGCTAGGTCCGGTGAAAAACTGTTTTTT	CSARSGEKLFF
few	-	TRBJ1-5	TRBV20-1	TGCAGTGCTACGGGCACGGGGGATCAGCCCCAGCATTTT	CSATGTGDQPQHF
-	-	TRBJ2-1	TRBV12-3/TRBV12-4	TGTGCCAGCAGTCTAATCCCTTTGGCAGGGAATTTCTTC	CASSLIPLAGNFF
-	-	TRBJ1-5	TRBV19	TGTGCCAGTAGGAGGCTCCACAGGGAAGTGGGCAATCAGCCCCAGCATTTT	CASRRLHREVGNQPQHF
-	-	TRBJ2-5	TRBV9	TGTGCCAGCAGCCCCGTGGAGGTTCCGGCGGCCCAGTACTTC	CASSPVEVPAAQYF
-	-	TRBJ2-7	TRBV5-1	TGCGCCAGCAGCTTGGGGACATATCTTTCCGAGCAGTACTTC	CASSLGTYLSEQYF
many	TRBD1	TRBJ1-1	TRBV20-1	TGCAGTGCTGCACAGGGGGAAGCTTTCTTT	CSAAQGEAFF
-	TRBD2	TRBJ2-3	TRBV4-1	TGCGCCAGCAGCCGGGGACTAGCGGGACTCCTCCAGGATACGCAGTATTTT	CASSRGLAGLLQDTQYF
-	-	TRBJ2-1	TRBV20-1	TGCAGTGCTGGGGGGACAGCTACCCATGAGCAGTTCTTC	CSAGGTATHEQFF
-	-	TRBJ2-7	TRBV29-1	TGCAGCGTTGAAGTCGGAGCTATCGAGCAGTACTTC	CSVEVGAIEQYF